This T cell receptor (beta chain) was captured in a study of T-cell reconstitution after alpha-beta-depleted transplantation in children. Study-wide results and caveats: High day-60 TCRbeta diversity in some patients came from surviving recipient T cells and thymic progenitors. Where alpha-beta T cells came from about two months after transplant was reportedly several hundred expanded graft clones.

Germline CDR1 reads MGHRA; CDR2 reads YSYEKL. V was shortened by 0 bases and J by 2 bases, with 8 bases between the two germline ends. This CDR3 region has 14 residues. This clonotype was recorded many times. Its antigen remains unknown. Unique molecular identifiers featured in how the TCRbeta library was prepared. MiXCR was run by TCRdb on the PCR reads, yielding one entry per CDR3 protein. The profile shows 150,000 to 250,000 distinct CDR3 sequences, roughly 6% of them singletons. Source: PBMCs, taken before TCRalphabeta/CD19-depleted stem cell transplant. This clonotype was obtained from a girl less than two years old with combined immunodeficiency, due to receive a stem cell transplant. This chain joins TRBV4-1 and TRBJ2-7, with D unclear. Written as DNA, the CDR3 is TGCGCCAGCAGCCAAGAAGGACCCACCTACGAGCAGTACTTC. This sequence encodes CASSQEGPTYEQYF.